These 18 T cell receptor beta chains were all obtained from the same sample, sequenced in a study of blood T cells in healthy people across ages (dated by TCRdb to the mid-2010s). Library creation used 5' RACE. The instrument was an Illumina HiSeq 2500. A second PCR of about 7 to 12 cycles was run with a J-beta primer mix and a sample-barcoded 5' primer. TCRdb reanalyzed the raw reads on its own, using fastp at Q25 for trimming and MiXCR for clone calling, and kept in-frame beta chains. Identical CDR3 protein sequences are pooled into one entry, listed with their most common genes and DNA. The sample includes a few hundred thousand distinct CDR3 sequences, with about 26% observed a single time. Approximately 3.6% of the sample lies in the top ten. The same sample was also studied in work on T cells of mothers and their children.

Specimen: blood. Receptors originate from a boy aged 2 to 10 in good health.

This chain joins TRBV5-4 and TRBJ2-5, with 11 bases that match TRBD2. V was clipped by 4 bases and J by 5 bases; unmatched bases: 7. Germline assignment: CDR1 SGHNT and CDR2 YYREEE (reference sequence). The CDR3 covers 15 residues. CDR3 bases: TGTGCCAGCAGCGGCCTGGGACTAGCGGACGAGACCCAGTACTTC. Its protein is CASSGLGLADETQYF.

V and J are TRBV28 and TRBJ2-5, with TRBD1 identical over 8 bases. The J call is in doubt because the DNA end fits TRBJ2-1 better. Germline V gene data show CDR1 as MDHEN and CDR2 as SYDVKM. CDR3 length: 15 amino acids. CDR3 nucleotides: TGTGCCAGCAGTTATGGACAGGGAACTAACAATGAGCAGTTCTTC. This encodes CASSYGQGTNNEQFF.

J is TRBJ2-5 and V is TRBV20-1; weak D call: TRBD2 (6 bases). This CDR3 spans 13 amino acids. CDR1 DFQATT and CDR2 SNEGSKA come from the germline V gene (reference sequence). The V end lost 3 bases, the J end lost 3 bases, and 11 bases lay between the germline ends. This CDR3 is CSARGWEEETQYF. CDR3 coding DNA: TGCAGTGCTAGGGGGTGGGAGGAAGAGACCCAGTACTTC.

This clonotype was seen a few times. This rearrangement joins TRBV6-2 or TRBV6-3 to TRBJ2-7; TRBD2 agrees at 9 bases. Germline loops: CDR1 MNHEY, CDR2 SVGEGT. The CDR3 has 13 amino acids. Trimming cost V 6 bases and J 6 bases; bases outside gene matches: 6. The CDR3, as DNA: TGTGCCAGCAGCATCGGACTAGCGACCGAGCAGTACTTC. Translating gives CASSIGLATEQYF.

This clonotype was seen only a few times. The V call is TRBV2, the J call TRBJ2-4; possible D gene TRBD2, 5 bases. Germline V gene sequence: CDR1 SNHLY, CDR2 FYNNEI. With 5 bases removed from V and 5 bases from J, the gap between germline ends came to 16 bases. This CDR3 comprises 15 residues. CDR3: CASSPEPIGENIQYF. CDR3 coding DNA: TGTGCCAGCAGTCCTGAACCCATCGGGGAAAACATTCAGTACTTC. The whole variable domain, filled in from reference TRBV2 and TRBJ2-4, reads EPEVTQTPSHQVTQMGQEVILRCVPISNHLYFYWYRQILGQKVEFLVSFYNNEISEKSEIFDDQFSVERPDGSNFTLKIRSTKLEDSAMYFCASSPEPIGENIQYFGAGTRLSVL.

The genes are TRBV7-2 and TRBJ2-5, with D uncertain. V lost 1 base, J lost 7 bases, and 16 bases lay in between. CDR3 length: 15 residues. Per germline, CDR1 SGHTA and CDR2 FQGNSA. CDR3 in DNA: TGTGCCAGCAGCTTAGTTTGGAGCGCCACGGGGACCCAGTACTTC. It translates to CASSLVWSATGTQYF.

This clonotype occurred once. This sequence joins TRBV4-1 and TRBJ2-3, with D hard to call. This CDR3 contains 16 residues. Germline V gene sequence: CDR1 MGHRA, CDR2 YSYEKL. V was cut by 0 bases and J by 1 base, with 11 bases left in between. The CDR3 loop is CASSQDFPSGTDTQYF. The CDR3 region has the DNA TGCGCCAGCAGCCAAGATTTTCCGAGTGGCACAGATACGCAGTATTTT.

The V call is TRBV27, the J call TRBJ2-2, with 7 bases fitting TRBD2. V lost 11 bases and J lost 4; bases outside the gene matches: 13. The CDR3 spans 15 residues. CDR1 and CDR2 (germline): MNHEY, SMNVEV (reference sequence). CDR3 nucleotide sequence: TGTGCCTCACTCCCACTCGGGGGGTTCACCGGGGAGCTGTTTTTT. Translation: CASLPLGGFTGELFF.

The V call is TRBV7-6, the J call TRBJ2-3; 9 bases map to TRBD1. Looked up from germline, CDR1 is SGHVS and CDR2 is FNYEAQ. With V trimmed by 5 bases and J by 0 bases, 9 bases remained unmatched. The CDR3 is made up of 17 amino acids. CDR3 protein: CASSPPDRGPSTDTQYF. CDR3 bases: TGTGCCAGCAGCCCCCCGGACAGGGGCCCTAGCACAGATACGCAGTATTTT.

The CDR3 reads CASSPSLRTGNYGYTF. CDR3 in DNA: TGTGCCAGCAGCCCTTCCCTACGGACAGGGAACTATGGCTACACCTTC. The chain is built from TRBV7-9 and TRBJ1-2; TRBD1 matches at 8 bases. Germline lookup yields CDR1 SEHNR and CDR2 FQNEAQ (reference sequence). CDR3 length: 16 amino acids. Trimming took 5 bases from V and 2 from J; bases not matched to a gene: 10.

This clonotype came up a few times. At one boundary the junction diverges from the germline segment, which might be a read error. The chain couples TRBV27 to TRBJ2-3, with 8 bases identical to TRBD1. This CDR3 spans 14 amino acids. The V gene's germline CDR1 is MNHEY and CDR2 SMNVEV (reference sequence). This chain's CDR3 is CASGRQGYTDAQYF. The CDR3 nucleotides are TGTGCCAGCGGCCGACAGGGGTACACAGATGCGCAGTATTTT.

This clonotype has more than one count but fewer than ten. V gene TRBV4-1 combines with J gene TRBJ2-7; perhaps TRBD2 as D (5 bases). The CDR3 runs to 15 residues. Germline loops: CDR1 MGHRA, CDR2 YSYEKL. Trimming cost V 0 bases and J 2 bases, with 11 bases left between them. CDR3 DNA: TGCGCCAGCAGCCAAGACCGGGGTTCCGCCTACGAGCAGTACTTC. This encodes CASSQDRGSAYEQYF.

The genes are TRBV7-8 and TRBJ2-5; no definite D call. This CDR3 is built from 13 residues. CDR1 and CDR2 from the germline V gene are SGHVS and FQNEAQ. With 7 bases removed from V and 5 bases from J, the gap between germline ends came to 14 bases. The CDR3 loop reads CASNWVLGETQYF. The CDR3 bases are TGTGCCAGCAATTGGGTGTTGGGGGAGACCCAGTACTTC.

This chain links TRBV12-5 with TRBJ2-5; 11 bases map to TRBD2. V lost 6 bases to trimming and J lost 2 bases; unmatched junction nucleotides: 5. The CDR3 is made up of 15 amino acids. Germline V gene data show CDR1 as LGHNT and CDR2 as FRNRAP. Here the CDR3 reads CASGSASGGQETQYF. CDR3 DNA sequence: TGTGCTAGTGGATCCGCTAGCGGGGGGCAAGAGACCCAGTACTTC.

This clonotype occurred a few times. The chain recombines TRBV20-1 with TRBJ1-2; weak D call: TRBD1 (5 bases). The V end was cut by 2 bases, the J end by 5 bases, with 15 bases between. The length of the CDR3 is 14 residues. Germline loops: CDR1 DFQATT, CDR2 SNEGSKA (reference sequence). DNA for the CDR3: TGCAGTGCTAGAACCACCGGGACTCAATATGGCTACACCTTC. It is translated as CSARTTGTQYGYTF.

Comment on this clonotype: An end of the junction differs from the germline gene, which may be a read error. V usage is TRBV10-3 and J usage is TRBJ2-3, with a weak D call TRBD1 (6 bases). The CDR3 is made up of 15 amino acids. The V gene's germline CDR1 is ENHRY and CDR2 SYGVKD. CDR3 sequence (DNA): TGTGCCATGAGTGTGTGGGCAGGGGGCACAGATACGCAGTATTTT. Amino acids: CAMSVWAGGTDTQYF.

The chain uses TRBV4-1 and TRBJ1-4; D possibly corresponds to TRBD1 (6 bases). CDR1 is MGHRA and CDR2 is YSYEKL in the germline V gene. V gave up 3 bases and J gave up 6 bases, with 17 bases separating them. The CDR3 covers 16 residues. CDR3 DNA: TGCGCCAGCAGCCATTGGGGCCACAGGGCGGATGAAAAACTGTTTTTT. It codes for CASSHWGHRADEKLFF.

This clonotype showed up just a few times. V is TRBV19 and J is TRBJ2-5; 8 nucleotides agree with TRBD2. The CDR3 runs 15 residues. J gave up 4 bases and V 2 bases, and 6 bases lay outside the gene matches. Germline lookup yields CDR1 LNHDA and CDR2 SQIVND (reference sequence). The CDR3 here is CASSITSGPGETQYF. DNA for the CDR3: TGTGCCAGTAGTATAACTAGCGGACCCGGAGAGACCCAGTACTTC. Using reference TRBV19 and TRBJ2-5 for the parts outside the CDR3, the full variable domain is DGGITQSPKYLFRKEGQNVTLSCEQNLNHDAMYWYRQDPGQGLRLIYYSQIVNDFQKGDIAEGYSVSREKKESFPLTVTSAQKNPTAFYLCASSITSGPGETQYFGPGTRLLVL.